The 10 T cell receptor beta chains below were found in one sample sequenced in a study of OX40 agonist ivuxolimab in advanced cancers. The data were produced by immunoSEQ multiplex PCR, yet TCRdb's version contains in-frame clones alone and is incomplete. The repertoire holds around 18,000 clones, with 90% as singletons. The source was CD4+ or CD8+ T cells sorted from blood, collected in a trial of the OX40 agonist ivuxolimab. The receptors were sampled from an adult with an advanced solid tumor such as melanoma, head and neck, liver or kidney cancer.

This sequence joins TRBV15 and TRBJ2-7; 8 positions match TRBD1. The germline CDR1 and CDR2 sequences are LNHNV and YYDKDF (reference sequence). J was trimmed by 4 bases and V by 6 bases; bases with no gene match: 8. The CDR3 runs to 14 residues. The CDR3 bases are TGTGCCACCAGACCTACAGGGGGATCTTACGAGCAGTACTTC. This codes for CATRPTGGSYEQYF.

The V gene is TRBV27, the J gene TRBJ2-7; 8 nucleotides line up with TRBD1. The germline V gene has CDR1 MNHEY and CDR2 SMNVEV (reference sequence). The CDR3 has 14 residues. V lost 5 bases and J lost 3; bases outside the gene matches: 6. The CDR3 region is CASSPFDRGYEQYF. The CDR3 DNA reads TGTGCCAGCAGTCCATTTGACAGGGGCTACGAGCAGTACTTC.

V is TRBV2 and J is TRBJ2-5; no firm D call. Trimming took 3 bases from V and 0 from J, leaving 8 bases between them. This CDR3 is built from 14 residues. Per the germline V gene, CDR1 is SNHLY and CDR2 is FYNNEI. The CDR3: CASSERFYQETQYF. In nucleotides, the CDR3 is TGTGCCAGCAGTGAGAGGTTCTACCAAGAGACCCAGTACTTC.

The J gene is TRBJ2-4, the V gene TRBV5-6; 10 bases fit TRBD1. V shed 4 bases and J 6 bases; nucleotides not matched to a gene: 4. CDR1 and CDR2 from the germline V gene are SGHDT and YYEEEE. The CDR3 consists of 14 residues. The CDR3 loop reads CASSRGTGVNIQYF. In nucleotides, the CDR3 is TGTGCCAGCAGCCGCGGGACAGGGGTAAACATTCAGTACTTC.

V gene TRBV11-3 combines with J gene TRBJ2-1, with 7 bases that match TRBD2. Germline CDR1 is SGHNT and CDR2 is YENEEA. The CDR3 runs 15 residues. V dropped 5 bases and J dropped 3; count of bases not matched to a gene: 7. In DNA form, the CDR3 reads TGTGCCAGCAGCCCCGTGGGAGGGGACTACAATGAGCAGTTCTTC. It yields the protein CASSPVGGDYNEQFF. The whole variable domain, remainder taken from reference TRBV11-3 and TRBJ2-1, is EAGVVQSPRYKIIEKKQPVAFWCNPISGHNTLYWYLQNLGQGPELLIRYENEEAVDDSQLPKDRFSAERLKGVDSTLKIQPAELGDSAVYLCASSPVGGDYNEQFFGPGTRLTVL.

The chain uses TRBV7-3 and TRBJ2-3, with 10 bases that match TRBD1. Germline CDR1 and CDR2: SGHTA and FQGTGA. With 5 bases clipped from V and 6 bases from J, the junction kept 5 bases outside the gene matches. This CDR3 has 14 amino acids. The CDR3 region has the DNA TGTGCCAGCAGCAGACAGGGGGCCGCGGATACGCAGTATTTT. It encodes CASSRQGAADTQYF.

Judged by abundance, this clone is large. Other DNA variants within this sample encode the same CDR3. V is TRBV5-1 and J is TRBJ2-7; 11 nucleotides align to TRBD1. The CDR3 consists of 14 residues. Losses at the gene ends were 3 bases for V and 4 bases for J; bases not matched to a gene: 3. Germline assignment: CDR1 SGHRS and CDR2 YFSETQ. Here the CDR3 DNA reads TGCGCCAGCAGCTACGGGACAGGGGGTTACGAGCAGTACTTC. Translation gives CASSYGTGGYEQYF.

The chain uses TRBV4-2 and TRBJ2-4; the D is unclear. Trimming removed 0 bases at V and 6 bases at J, with 12 bases between. This CDR3 has 15 amino acids. The germline gives CDR1 LGHNA, CDR2 YNFKEQ. The CDR3 DNA follows: TGTGCCAGCAGCCAAGACCGGCCCATACCAAACATTCAGTACTTC. Translated: CASSQDRPIPNIQYF.

In this sample, this clone turned up a few times. The chain combines TRBV19 with TRBJ1-1; no clear D. The CDR3 totals 15 residues. Trimming left V 0 bases short and J 1 base short, with 9 bases between. CDR1 is LNHDA and CDR2 is SQIVND in the germline V gene (reference sequence). CDR3 residues: CASSIDKSGNTEAFF. In DNA form, the CDR3 reads TGTGCCAGTAGTATAGATAAGTCGGGGAACACTGAAGCTTTCTTT.

This chain joins TRBV7-8 and TRBJ1-2, with 8 bases lining up with TRBD1. The CDR3 consists of 16 residues. The V and J ends lost 5 bases and 5 bases, in that order; junction bases with no gene match: 13. Germline V gives CDR1 SGHVS, CDR2 FQNEAQ. The CDR3 DNA follows: TGTGCCAGCAGCCCCTGGACAGGGCAGAAAGAGTATGGCTACACCTTC. It is translated as CASSPWTGQKEYGYTF.